This TCR beta chain was sequenced for a study of post-analysis software for immune sequencing data. For the study at large: The disease courses spanned relapsing-remitting, secondary progressive and progressive-relapsing forms of multiple sclerosis.

The authors incorporated unique molecular identifiers into the TCR beta cDNA libraries. TCRdb analysed the PCR reads with MiXCR anew, one entry per CDR3 protein. The sample lists 700,000 to 900,000 distinct CDR3 sequences, about 45% seen once, with roughly 4.4% in the top ten. V lost 1 base and J 13 bases, leaving 8 bases between the germline ends. The germline V gene has CDR1 SGHTA and CDR2 FQGNSA. The CDR3 is 12 amino acids. Concerning this clonotype itself: Its target is unknown.

Study results and caveats: Patients used about 5 TRBV segments, including TRBV5-6, TRBV5-1 and TRBV20-1, more often than controls.

The source is a girl aged 5-17 years with multiple sclerosis. Sequencing input: blood. V usage is TRBV7-2 and J usage is TRBJ1-6; D unclear. The CDR3, as DNA: TGTGCCAGCAGCTTAGATTCAAGGCCCCTCCACTTT. Encoded protein: CASSLDSRPLHF.